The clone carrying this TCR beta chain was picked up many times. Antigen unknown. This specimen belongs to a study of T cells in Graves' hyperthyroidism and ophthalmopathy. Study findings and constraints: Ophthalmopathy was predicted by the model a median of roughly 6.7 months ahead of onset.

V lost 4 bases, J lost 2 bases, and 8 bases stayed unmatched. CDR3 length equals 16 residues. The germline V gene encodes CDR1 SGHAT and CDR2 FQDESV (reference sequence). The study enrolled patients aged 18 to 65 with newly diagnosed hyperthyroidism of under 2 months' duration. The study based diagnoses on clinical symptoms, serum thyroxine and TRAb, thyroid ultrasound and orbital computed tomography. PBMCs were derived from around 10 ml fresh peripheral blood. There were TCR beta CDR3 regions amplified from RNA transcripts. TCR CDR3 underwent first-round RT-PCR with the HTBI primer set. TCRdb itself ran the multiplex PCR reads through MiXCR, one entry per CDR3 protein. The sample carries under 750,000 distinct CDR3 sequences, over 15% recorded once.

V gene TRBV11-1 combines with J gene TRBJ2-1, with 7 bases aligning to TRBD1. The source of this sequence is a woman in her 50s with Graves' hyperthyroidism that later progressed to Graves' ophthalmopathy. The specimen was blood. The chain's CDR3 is CASSSRGRGTYNEQFF. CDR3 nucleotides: TGTGCCAGCAGCTCGAGGGGGCGCGGTACCTACAATGAGCAGTTCTTC.